The rows below give T cell receptor beta chains drawn from one sample of a study of cytomegalovirus exposure and HLA in healthy donors. The table came from immunoSEQ multiplex PCR; TCRdb's copy has only in-frame clones and leaves some out. The sample lists over 90,000 clones; more than 70% were seen once. Sequenced input: PBMCs. The source is a male donor in good health and CMV-seropositive. Both conserved end residues are part of each CDR3. A D gene is named only where the DNA matches it firmly. Clone size is given for some rows only: seen once, a few or many times, or a class if the clone is expanded.

j_call d_call v_call clone_size cdr3_nt cdr3_aa
TRBJ1-5 . TRBV19 . TGTGCCAGTTCCCACTCTAGCAATCAGCCCCAGCATTTT CASSHSSNQPQHF
TRBJ2-7 . TRBV6-5 . TGTGCCAGCGAGATCGGGGGTTGGGACGAGCAGTACTTC CASEIGGWDEQYF
TRBJ2-2 . TRBV9 . TGTGCCAGCAGCGTAGGGGACTTCGGCGGGGAGCTGTTTTTT CASSVGDFGGELFF
TRBJ1-1 . TRBV5-1 few TGCGCCAGCAGCTTGAGCGGGGCGGGGGCCGTCACTGAAGCTTTCTTT CASSLSGAGAVTEAFF
TRBJ2-2 . TRBV5-4 few TGTGCCAGCAGCTTTTCAGAGAAAAGGAGCACCGGGGAGCTGTTTTTT CASSFSEKRSTGELFF
TRBJ1-1 . TRBV21-1 . TGTGCCAGCAGCAACGTCCCTGAAGCTTTCTTT CASSNVPEAFF
TRBJ1-1 . TRBV19 . TGTGCCAGTAGTATAGGAGGGGGAAGTGCTGAAGCTTTCTTT CASSIGGGSAEAFF
TRBJ1-2 . TRBV6-6 . TGTGCCAGCAGTACGACAGACTATGGCTACACCTTC CASSTTDYGYTF
TRBJ2-2 . TRBV7-9 . TGTGCCAGCAGCTTAGCGCCGGGGGCGAACACCGGGGAGCTGTTTTTT CASSLAPGANTGELFF
TRBJ2-5 TRBD1 TRBV29-1 . TGCAGCGTTGAAGGCCTCACGGGACAGCTGGCCCGAGGGGAGCAGTACTTC CSVEGLTGQLARGEQYF
TRBJ2-3 . TRBV29-1 . TGCAGCGTTGATCCTCGAGGGGATACGCAGTATTTT CSVDPRGDTQYF
TRBJ2-3 TRBD2 TRBV9 . TGTGCCAGCAGCGCCCGAATCGGGGGGGCGGAAGATACGCAGTATTTT CASSARIGGAEDTQYF
TRBJ2-7 . TRBV7-3 . TGTGCCAGCAGCTTGGCACTAGCCGGGGAGCAGTACTTC CASSLALAGEQYF
TRBJ2-7 TRBD2 TRBV30 . TGTGCCTGGAGTTTAAGCGGGAAGAGCTCCTACGAGCAGTACTTC CAWSLSGKSSYEQYF
TRBJ2-5 . TRBV5-6 . TGTGCCAGCAGATCAACTCCCGGGACCCAGTACTTC CASRSTPGTQYF
TRBJ1-5 . TRBV5-1 once TGCGCCAGCAGCTTGGGACTTTCGAGCAATCAGCCCCAGCATTTT CASSLGLSSNQPQHF
TRBJ1-1 . TRBV20-1 . TGCAGTGCTTACGGGAGGGAAGCTTTCTTT CSAYGREAFF
TRBJ1-5 . TRBV7-8 few TGTGCCAGCAGCTTAGGGTCGTTCAGGCCCCAGCATTTT CASSLGSFRPQHF
TRBJ1-1 . TRBV27 . TGTGCCAGCAGTTCACGCCCTCCGGGACTCCGCACGAACACTGAAGCTTTCTTT CASSSRPPGLRTNTEAFF
TRBJ1-6 TRBD1 TRBV4-3 . TGCGCCAGCAGCCAAGATCTGGGACAGGGGGTAGATTCACCCCTCCACTTT CASSQDLGQGVDSPLHF
TRBJ2-7 . TRBV28 few TGTGCCAGCACCCTAGCAGGGACTCCCCTTCTCGAGCAGTACTTC CASTLAGTPLLEQYF
TRBJ2-6 . TRBV5-4 . TGTGCCAGCAGCTTGGGTGGAGGATCTGGGGCCAACGTCCTGACTTTC CASSLGGGSGANVLTF
TRBJ1-4 . TRBV7-9 . TGTGCCAGCAGCCTACCCGGCAGGGTTAATGAAAAACTGTTTTTT CASSLPGRVNEKLFF
TRBJ1-4 TRBD1 TRBV5-5 once TGTGCCAGCCGATCTCCGGGACAGAGAGAAAAACTGTTTTTT CASRSPGQREKLFF